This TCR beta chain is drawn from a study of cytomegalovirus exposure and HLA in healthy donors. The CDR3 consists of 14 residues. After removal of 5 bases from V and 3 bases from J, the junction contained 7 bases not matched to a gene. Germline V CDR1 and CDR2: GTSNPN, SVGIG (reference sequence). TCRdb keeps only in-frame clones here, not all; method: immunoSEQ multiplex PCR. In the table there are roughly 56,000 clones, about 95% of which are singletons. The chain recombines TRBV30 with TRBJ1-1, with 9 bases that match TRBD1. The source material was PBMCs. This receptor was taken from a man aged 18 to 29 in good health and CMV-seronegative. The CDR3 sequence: CAWGYRDRDTEAFF. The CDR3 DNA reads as TGTGCCTGGGGATACCGGGACAGGGACACTGAAGCTTTCTTT.